Listed below are T cell receptor beta chains from one sample, sequenced in a study of blood T cell repertoires in COVID-19. The method was immunoSEQ multiplex PCR; TCRdb's version includes in-frame clones alone and lacks a portion of them. The sample records 96,000 or so clones, 90% being singletons. Sequencing used peripheral blood. Source of these receptors: a man in his sixties with acute or convalescent COVID-19. Both conserved end residues are trimmed from each CDR3.

TRBJ1-4 | TRBV19 | ASSIDGGKKLF
TRBJ2-7 | TRBV28 | ATHAQGSYEQY
TRBJ2-5 | TRBV5-1 | ASSLEGEGETQY
TRBJ1-2 | TRBV6-2/TRBV6-3 | ASSFGDTTNYGYT
TRBJ2-7 | TRBV18 | ASSLLTGGTYEQY
TRBJ1-1 | TRBV5-4 | ASSPTLDRVNTEAF
TRBJ2-7 | TRBV4-3 | ASSQEPRDYEQY
TRBJ1-2 | TRBV28 | ASSSKPWTGAYGYT
TRBJ1-5 | TRBV19 | ASSIDQVDQPQH
TRBJ1-1 | TRBV19 | ASSMGTLRTEAF
TRBJ1-5 | TRBV6-5 | ASKGAGDTQPQH
TRBJ2-7 | TRBV7-9 | ASSPGPNSYEQY
TRBJ1-2 | TRBV4-2 | ASSPLAPDRGDGYT
TRBJ2-2 | TRBV29-1 | SVGAKNTGELF
TRBJ2-1 | TRBV18 | ASSHESSYNEQF
TRBJ1-4 | TRBV5-1 | ASSSELTGFKF
TRBJ1-4 | TRBV6-5 | ASSYSPGDEKLF
TRBJ2-7 | TRBV4-2 | ASSQEGTGPYEQY
TRBJ1-1 | TRBV27 | ARRGVGAF
TRBJ1-4 | TRBV11-2 | ASSLVAGTDNEKLF
TRBJ2-2 | TRBV4-1 | ASRLDRGTGELF
TRBJ2-7 | TRBV7-2 | ASSGGLAGGRVEQY
TRBJ2-7 | TRBV6-5 | ASRKSGSSYEQY
TRBJ2-1 | TRBV3-1/TRBV3-2 | ASSPYSGRSNNEQF
TRBJ1-4 | TRBV4-1 | ASSRRQTTNEKLF
TRBJ2-7 | TRBV18 | ASSPKGAPGSGEQY
TRBJ2-2 | TRBV6-5 | ASSYRGADGELF
TRBJ1-4 | TRBV19 | ASSIVGNNEKLF
TRBJ2-3 | TRBV6-2/TRBV6-3 | ASSFLAGVADTQY